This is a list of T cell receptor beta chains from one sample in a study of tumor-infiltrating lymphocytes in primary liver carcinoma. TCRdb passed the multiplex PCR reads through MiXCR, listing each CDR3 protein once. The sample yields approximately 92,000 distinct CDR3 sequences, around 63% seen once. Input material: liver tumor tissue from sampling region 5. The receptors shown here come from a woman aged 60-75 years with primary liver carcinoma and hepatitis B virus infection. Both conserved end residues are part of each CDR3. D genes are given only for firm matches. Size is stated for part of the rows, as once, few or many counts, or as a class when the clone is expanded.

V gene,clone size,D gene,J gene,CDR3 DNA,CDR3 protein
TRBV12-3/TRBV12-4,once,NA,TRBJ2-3,TGTGCCAGCAGTTTAGGGGAAAGGGAACCCACAGATACGCAGTATTTT,CASSLGEREPTDTQYF
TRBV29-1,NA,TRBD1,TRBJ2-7,TGCAACGTTGAGGATACAGGGGGGCTGTCCTACGTGCAGTACTTC,CNVEDTGGLSYVQYF
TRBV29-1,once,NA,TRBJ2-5,TGCAGCGTTGGATGGGCTACAGGAGAAGAAGAGACCCAGTACTTC,CSVGWATGEEETQYF
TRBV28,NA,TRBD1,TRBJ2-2,TGTGCCAGCAGTTTAAAAAGGGGGCGGCGGACGGACATGAACACCGGGGAGCTCTTTTTT,CASSLKRGRRTDMNTGELFF
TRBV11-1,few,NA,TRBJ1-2,TGTGCCTGTAGCCTTATGGACAGCATCTATGGCTACACCTTC,CACSLMDSIYGYTF
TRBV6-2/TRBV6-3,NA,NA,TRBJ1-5,TGTGCCAGCAACCAGCACTACCCAAGCAATCAGCTCCAGCATTTT,CASNQHYPSNQLQHF
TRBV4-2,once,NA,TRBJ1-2,TGTGCCAGCAGCCAAGAAAACGGGTGGGATGACTACAACTTC,CASSQENGWDDYNF
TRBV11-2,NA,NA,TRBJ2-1,TGTGCCAGCAGCTCAGGAAAGTACAATGAGCAGTTCTTC,CASSSGKYNEQFF
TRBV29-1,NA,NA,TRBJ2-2,TGCAGCGCCACGGAGTACTCGGGCGGGGAGCTGTTTTTT,CSATEYSGGELFF
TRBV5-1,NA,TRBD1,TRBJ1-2,TGCGCCAGCAGCCTGGACAGGGCCGCCTATGGTCACACCTTC,CASSLDRAAYGHTF
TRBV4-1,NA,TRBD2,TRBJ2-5,TGCGCCAGCAGCCGAAGGGGACTAGCGGGGCTACAAGAGACCCAGTATTTC,CASSRRGLAGLQETQYF
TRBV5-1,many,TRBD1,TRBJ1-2,TGCGCCAGCAGCCCTGGGACAGGGGTGATCGACTATGGCTACACCTTC,CASSPGTGVIDYGYTF
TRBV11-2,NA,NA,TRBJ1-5,TGTGCCAGCAGCTCCACACAAGGCCAGCCCCAGCATTTT,CASSSTQGQPQHF
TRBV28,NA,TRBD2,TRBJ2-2,TGTGCCAGTACCCAAGCGGGAGTCGGTGACGCCGGGGAGCTGTTTTTC,CASTQAGVGDAGELFF
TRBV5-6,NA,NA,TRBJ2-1,TGTGCCAGCAGCACGATCGGGACTTCGAGCTCCTACAATGAGCAGCTCTTC,CASSTIGTSSSYNEQLF
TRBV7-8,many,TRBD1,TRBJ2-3,TGTGCCAGCGGCCAGAGACAGGGGGACAATACGCAGTATTTT,CASGQRQGDNTQYF
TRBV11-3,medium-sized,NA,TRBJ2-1,TGTGCCAGCAGCTTAGTACGAGGGGATGAGCAGTTCTTC,CASSLVRGDEQFF
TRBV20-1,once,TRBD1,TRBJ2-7,TGCAGTGCTCCAACCATCCGGGACAGGGGGTTCTACGAGCATTACTTC,CSAPTIRDRGFYEHYF
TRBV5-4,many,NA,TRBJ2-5,TGTGCCAGCAGCTTCCTGAGGGCTTTTGGTAGCGACCAAGAGACCCAGTACTTC,CASSFLRAFGSDQETQYF
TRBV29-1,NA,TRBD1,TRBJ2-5,TGCAGGGTTGAAGGTTCCACAGGGGAAGGAGATACCCAGTACTTC,CRVEGSTGEGDTQYF
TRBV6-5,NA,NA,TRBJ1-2,TGTGTCAGCAGAACAGGCGGAAGGGGTAGTGGCTACACCTTC,CVSRTGGRGSGYTF
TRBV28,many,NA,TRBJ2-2,TGTGCCAGCAGTGTAGGGACGGCCACTAACACCGGGGAGCTGTTTTTT,CASSVGTATNTGELFF
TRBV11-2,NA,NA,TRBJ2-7,TGTGCCAGTAGCTTAGTTTGGAGGGACGAGCAGTACTTC,CASSLVWRDEQYF
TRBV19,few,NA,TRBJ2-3,TGTGCCAGTAGTATGTCGGGGGCCGCAGATACGCAGTATTTT,CASSMSGAADTQYF
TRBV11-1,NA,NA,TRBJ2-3,TGTGCCAACAGTTTGCGGGGAAGCATAGATACGCAGTATTTT,CANSLRGSIDTQYF
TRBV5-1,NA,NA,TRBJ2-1,TGCGCCAGCAGCTCGGTTTGGGACTGGAACTACAATGAGCAGTTCTTC,CASSSVWDWNYNEQFF
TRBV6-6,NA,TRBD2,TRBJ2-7,TGTGCCAGCAGTTACCTCCGCCGCGCAGCAGCGGGAGTTTGCGAGCAGTACTTC,CASSYLRRAAAGVCEQYF
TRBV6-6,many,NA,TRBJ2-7,TGTGCCAGCAGTAGCAACCAGGTGAACTACGAGCAGTACTTC,CASSSNQVNYEQYF
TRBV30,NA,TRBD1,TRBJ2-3,TGTGCCGCATCAGGGGGTGTTGAGACAAATACGCAGTATTTT,CAASGGVETNTQYF
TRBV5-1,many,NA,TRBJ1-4,TGCGCCAGCAGCTTTGATGGGGCCAATGAAAAACTGTTTTTT,CASSFDGANEKLFF
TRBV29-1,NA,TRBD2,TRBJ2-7,TGCAGCGTTGGGACTAGCGGATCGCATGAGCAGTACTTC,CSVGTSGSHEQYF
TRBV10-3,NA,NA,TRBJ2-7,TGTGCCACAAAGACAGGCCCCTACGGGCAGTACTTC,CATKTGPYGQYF
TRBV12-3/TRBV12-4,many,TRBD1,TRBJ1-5,TGTGCCAGCAGTTTAGTGGGACAGGGCGGTCAGCCCCAGCATTTT,CASSLVGQGGQPQHF
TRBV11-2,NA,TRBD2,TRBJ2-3,TGTGTCAGCAGCTTCGCGGGAGTAGGGGATACGCAGTATTTT,CVSSFAGVGDTQYF
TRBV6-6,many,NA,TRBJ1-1,TGTGCCAGCAGTGAGGAGGGGGACACTGAAGCTTTCTTT,CASSEEGDTEAFF
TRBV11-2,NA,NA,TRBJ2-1,TGTGTCAGCAGCTTAGATGGGAACCACAATGAGCGGTTCTTC,CVSSLDGNHNERFF
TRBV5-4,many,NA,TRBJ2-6,TGTGCCAGCAGCTTTGGGGGGAGGAGCTCTGGGGCCAACGTCCTGACTTTC,CASSFGGRSSGANVLTF
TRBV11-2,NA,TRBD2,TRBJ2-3,TGCGCCAGCAGCTCCGGGACTATTCCCACAGATGCGCAGTATTTT,CASSSGTIPTDAQYF
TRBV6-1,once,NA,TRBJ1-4,TGTGCCAGCGGTGACTACCATTGCATGTTTTTT,CASGDYHCMFF
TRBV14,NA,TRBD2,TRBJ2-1,TGTGCCAGTAGCCAAGAAGCTTGGGGACTAGCGGGAATCAATGAGCAGTTCTTC,CASSQEAWGLAGINEQFF
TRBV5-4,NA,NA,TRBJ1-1,TGTACCGGCAGAGCAGAGATGAACACTGAAGCTTTCTTT,CTGRAEMNTEAFF
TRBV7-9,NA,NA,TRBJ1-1,TGTGCCAGCGGCTATAATCCCATTGAAGCTTTCTTC,CASGYNPIEAFF
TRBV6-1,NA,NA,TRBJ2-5,TGTGCCAGCAGTGACCCTACTGGGGTTTACCAAGAGACCCAGTACTTC,CASSDPTGVYQETQYF
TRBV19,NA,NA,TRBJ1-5,TGTGCCAGTAGTAACGGGGGTTCGGACCAGCCCCAGCATTTT,CASSNGGSDQPQHF
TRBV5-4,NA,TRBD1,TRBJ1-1,TGTGCGAGCAGCTCAAGGACAGGGTCCACTGAAGCTTTCTTT,CASSSRTGSTEAFF
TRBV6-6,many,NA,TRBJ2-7,TGTGCCAGCAGACAGGAAAGGTCTGGGGACTACGAGCAGTACTTC,CASRQERSGDYEQYF
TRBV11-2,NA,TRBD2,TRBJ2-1,TGTGCCGGCAGCCCCCGGCTAGCGGGAACCCACAATGAGCAGTTCTTC,CAGSPRLAGTHNEQFF
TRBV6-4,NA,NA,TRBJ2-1,TGTGCCAGCAGTGACTCGGGGGACTCCTACAATGGGCAGTTCTTC,CASSDSGDSYNGQFF
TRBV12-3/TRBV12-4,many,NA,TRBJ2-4,TGTGCCAGCAGTTTAGCGGTAGGGACCCTCAAAAACATTCAGTACTTC,CASSLAVGTLKNIQYF
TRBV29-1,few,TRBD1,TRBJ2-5,TGCAGCACCGGACAGGGTTTAGGGGAGACCCAGTACTTC,CSTGQGLGETQYF